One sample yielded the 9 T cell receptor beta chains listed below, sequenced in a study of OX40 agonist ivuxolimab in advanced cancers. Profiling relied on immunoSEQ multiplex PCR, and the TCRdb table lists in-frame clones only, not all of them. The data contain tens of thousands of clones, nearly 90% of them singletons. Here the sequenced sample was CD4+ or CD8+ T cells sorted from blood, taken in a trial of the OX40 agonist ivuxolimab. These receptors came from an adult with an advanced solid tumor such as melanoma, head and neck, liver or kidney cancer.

This CDR3 reads CASSFPGPAGQGTQYF. The CDR3 DNA is TGTGCCAGCAGCTTTCCGGGGCCAGCGGGGCAAGGGACGCAGTATTTT. This chain joins TRBV7-8 and TRBJ2-3, with TRBD2 identical over 7 bases. There are 16 residues in the CDR3. Germline trimming cut 3 bases from V and 9 bases from J; bases unmatched to any gene: 15. Per the germline V gene, CDR1 is SGHVS and CDR2 is FQNEAQ.

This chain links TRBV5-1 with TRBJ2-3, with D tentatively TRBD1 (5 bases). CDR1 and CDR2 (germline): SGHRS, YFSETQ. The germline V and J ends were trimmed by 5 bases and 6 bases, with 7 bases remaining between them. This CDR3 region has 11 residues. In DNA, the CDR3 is TGCGCCAGCAGAGCAGGGGATACGCAGTATTTT. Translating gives CASRAGDTQYF.

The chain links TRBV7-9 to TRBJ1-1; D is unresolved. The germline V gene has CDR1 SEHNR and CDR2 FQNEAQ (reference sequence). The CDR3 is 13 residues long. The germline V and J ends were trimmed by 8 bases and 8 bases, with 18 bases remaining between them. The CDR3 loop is CASAYTTVGEAFF. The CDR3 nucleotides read TGTGCCAGCGCTTACACCACTGTGGGGGAAGCTTTCTTT.

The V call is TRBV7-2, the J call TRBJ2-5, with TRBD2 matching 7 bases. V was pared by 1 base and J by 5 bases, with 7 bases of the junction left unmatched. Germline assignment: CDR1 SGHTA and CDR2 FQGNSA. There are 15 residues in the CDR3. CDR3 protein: CASSLGPGGFETQYF. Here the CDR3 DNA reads TGTGCCAGCAGCTTAGGCCCGGGGGGTTTTGAGACCCAGTACTTC. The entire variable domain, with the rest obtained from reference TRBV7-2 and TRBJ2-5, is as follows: GAGVSQSPSNKVTEKGKDVELRCDPISGHTALYWYRQSLGQGLEFLIYFQGNSAPDKSGLPSDRFSAERTGGSVSTLTIQRTQQEDSAVYLCASSLGPGGFETQYFGPGTRLLVL.

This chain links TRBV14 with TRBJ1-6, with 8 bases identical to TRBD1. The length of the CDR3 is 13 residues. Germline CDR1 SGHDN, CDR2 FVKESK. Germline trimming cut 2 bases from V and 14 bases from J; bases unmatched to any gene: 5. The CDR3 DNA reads TGTGCCAGCAGCCAAACAGGGGGAAGTACCCTCCACTTT. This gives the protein CASSQTGGSTLHF.

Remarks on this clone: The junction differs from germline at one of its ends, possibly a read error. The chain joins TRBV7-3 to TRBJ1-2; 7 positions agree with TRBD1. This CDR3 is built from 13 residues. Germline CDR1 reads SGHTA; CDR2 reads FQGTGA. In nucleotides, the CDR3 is TGCGCCAGCAGCTTACAGGGGAGCTATGGCTACACCTTC. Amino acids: CASSLQGSYGYTF.

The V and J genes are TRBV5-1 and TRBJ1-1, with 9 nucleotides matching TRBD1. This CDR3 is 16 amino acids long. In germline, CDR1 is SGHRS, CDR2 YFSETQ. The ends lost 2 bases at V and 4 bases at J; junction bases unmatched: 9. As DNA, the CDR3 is TGCGCCAGCAGCTTAATGGCCCCGGGACAGGGCACTGAAGCTTTCTTT. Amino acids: CASSLMAPGQGTEAFF.

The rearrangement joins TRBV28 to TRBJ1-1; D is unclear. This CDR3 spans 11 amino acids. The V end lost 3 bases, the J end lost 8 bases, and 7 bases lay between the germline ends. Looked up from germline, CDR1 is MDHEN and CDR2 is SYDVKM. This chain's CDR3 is CASSLRVEAFF. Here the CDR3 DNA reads TGTGCCAGCAGTTTGCGAGTAGAAGCTTTCTTT.

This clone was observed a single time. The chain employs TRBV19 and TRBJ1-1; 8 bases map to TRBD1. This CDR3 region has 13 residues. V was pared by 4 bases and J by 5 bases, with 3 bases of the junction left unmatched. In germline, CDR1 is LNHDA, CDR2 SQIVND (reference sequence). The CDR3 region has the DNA TGTGCCAGTAGTAGGGGACAGGCAACTGAAGCTTTCTTT. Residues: CASSRGQATEAFF.